The present entry profiles one T cell receptor beta chain with its context. What it recognizes is unknown. The germline CDR1 and CDR2 sequences are SQVTM and ANQGSEA. This CDR3 has 12 amino acids. With 3 bases removed from V and 2 bases from J, the gap between germline ends came to 8 bases. The record originates from a study of T cells in Graves' hyperthyroidism and ophthalmopathy. Study results and limitations: Among thyroid clonotypes expanded above 0.001, most also appeared in blood. Ophthalmopathy, as predicted by the model, came a median roughly 6.5 months after the prediction.

Amplification yielded TCR beta CDR3 regions, with RNA transcripts as the source. Initially, a first-round RT-PCR of the TCR CDR3 employed the HTBI primer set. TCRdb re-analysed the multiplex PCR reads in MiXCR, keeping a single row per CDR3 protein. The data show hundreds of thousands of distinct CDR3 sequences, 15% to 20% seen once. This sample holds PBMCs from approximately 10 ml fresh peripheral blood. V gene TRBV29-1 combines with J gene TRBJ2-7; no definite D call. This receptor was taken from a woman between 18 and 29 years old with Graves' hyperthyroidism. The sample comprised blood. CDR3 nucleotides: TGCAGCGTTGATTACGGAGCCTACGAGCAGTACTTC. Protein product: CSVDYGAYEQYF.